These 25 T cell receptor beta chains were sequenced from one sample in a study of blood T cells in healthy people across ages. Using a J-beta primer mix together with a sample-barcoded 5' primer, a second PCR was run for about 6 to 12 cycles. TCRdb reprocessed the 5' RACE reads with MiXCR, giving one entry per CDR3 protein. The sample holds approximately 1.5 million distinct CDR3 sequences, around 36% seen once. Sequencing was performed on blood. Receptors originate from a woman aged 25 to 39 in good health.

V usage is TRBV30 and J usage is TRBJ2-2, with D tentatively TRBD1 or TRBD2 (6 bases each). CDR1 is GTSNPN and CDR2 is SVGIG in the germline V gene (reference sequence). V lost 8 bases to trimming and J lost 4 bases, with 17 bases between them. This CDR3 is 14 amino acids long. The CDR3 nucleotides are TGTGCCCTGGTGGAAGGGGGGTTCACCGGGGAGCTGTTTTTT. It yields the protein CALVEGGFTGELFF.

The V and J genes are TRBV14 and TRBJ2-7, with D perhaps being TRBD1 or TRBD2 (6 bases each). There are 17 residues in the CDR3. Trimming stripped 0 bases from V and 4 bases from J, with 19 bases between. Germline lookup yields CDR1 SGHDN and CDR2 FVKESK. CDR3 DNA: TGTGCCAGCAGCCAAGATCGGGGGCAGGGGAAGTCATACGAGCAGTACTTC. This encodes CASSQDRGQGKSYEQYF.

The sample holds a few counts of this clonotype. The chain joins TRBV28 to TRBJ2-7; D possibly corresponds to TRBD1 (6 bases). CDR1 is MDHEN and CDR2 is SYDVKM in the germline V gene. The ends were cut back, 6 bases at V and 2 bases at J, with 17 bases in the middle. The CDR3 has 15 residues. The CDR3 DNA reads as TGTGCCAGCAGCCCCGCCCGGGACACCACCTACGAGCAGTACTTC. Protein sequence: CASSPARDTTYEQYF.

V is TRBV20-1 and J is TRBJ2-5; 9 bases are a match to TRBD2. The V gene end was trimmed by 5 bases and the J gene end by 2 bases; junction bases not matched to a gene: 6. The CDR3 is made up of 14 amino acids. Germline V gene sequence: CDR1 DFQATT, CDR2 SNEGSKA (reference sequence). The CDR3 nucleotides are TGCAGTGCTCATAGCGGGAGTTATCAAGAGACCCAGTACTTC. Encoded protein: CSAHSGSYQETQYF.

The chain joins TRBV12-3 or TRBV12-4 to TRBJ1-1; maybe TRBD1 (5 bases). V lost 5 bases and J 1 base, leaving 14 bases between the germline ends. The CDR3 has 15 residues. CDR3 nucleotides: TGTGCCAGCAGTCGTTCCTTGACAGCGAACACTGAAGCTTTCTTT. It specifies CASSRSLTANTEAFF.

This clonotype was seen at least ten times. The chain joins TRBV10-1 to TRBJ2-1; D gene uncertain. The CDR3 is 17 residues long. V shed 0 bases and J shed 2 bases, with 14 bases lying between them. CDR1 is WNHNN and CDR2 is SYGVQD in the germline V gene (reference sequence). This chain's CDR3 is CASSESYEYEAYNEQFF. In nucleotides, the CDR3 is TGCGCCAGCAGTGAGTCTTATGAATATGAAGCCTACAATGAGCAGTTCTTC.

This clonotype was detected many times. This chain links TRBV6-4 with TRBJ2-5; TRBD1 might be the D (6 bases). Looked up from germline, CDR1 is MRHNA and CDR2 is SNTAGT. This CDR3 is 13 amino acids long. V gave up 6 bases and J gave up 5 bases, with 13 bases separating them. CDR3 nucleotides: TGTGCCAGCAGCACAGGGCCCGGCGAGACCCAGTACTTC. Translation: CASSTGPGETQYF.

The CDR3 protein is CSAMETGGYEQYF. The CDR3 nucleotides read TGCAGTGCTATGGAGACAGGGGGCTACGAGCAGTACTTC. V is TRBV20-1 and J is TRBJ2-7; TRBD1 matches at 9 bases. V shed 4 bases, J shed 3 bases, and the junction held 4 bases outside the gene matches. The CDR3 loop spans 13 amino acids. The germline CDR1 and CDR2 sequences are DFQATT and SNEGSKA (reference sequence).

The chain recombines TRBV4-1 with TRBJ1-2, with 7 bases that match TRBD1. Looked up from germline, CDR1 is MGHRA and CDR2 is YSYEKL. V shed 1 base, J shed 4 bases, and the junction held 9 bases outside the gene matches. The CDR3 loop spans 16 amino acids. The CDR3 DNA sequence: TGCGCCAGCAGCCAAGCGGGTCGACAGGGACCCTATGGCTACACCTTC. It encodes CASSQAGRQGPYGYTF.

Concerning this clonotype: Compared with germline, one end of the junction differs, possibly owing to a read error. The chain joins TRBV10-3 to TRBJ1-2; 12 positions match TRBD1. Per the germline V gene, CDR1 is ENHRY and CDR2 is SYGVKD. The CDR3 covers 16 residues. The CDR3 spells CAIGDPGQGARYGYTF. Here the CDR3 DNA reads TGTGCCATCGGTGACCCGGGACAGGGGGCCCGCTATGGCTACACCTTC.

This clonotype was detected only once. The chain employs TRBV4-1 and TRBJ1-2; no firm D call. V was clipped by 3 bases and J by 2 bases, with 13 bases between them. This CDR3 contains 15 residues. Germline V CDR1 and CDR2: MGHRA, YSYEKL. The CDR3 DNA follows: TGCGCCAGCAGCCACCTAACGGACGGAAACTATGGCTACACCTTC. This sequence encodes CASSHLTDGNYGYTF.

CDR3 bases: TGTGCCTGGAGTCTGACAGACTCCTACGAGCAGTACTTC. It yields the protein CAWSLTDSYEQYF. V usage is TRBV30 and J usage is TRBJ2-4; perhaps TRBD1 as D (5 bases). The better agreement between TRBJ2-7 and the DNA end casts doubt on the J call. The CDR3 loop spans 13 amino acids. In germline, CDR1 is GTSNPN, CDR2 SVGIG (reference sequence).

This clonotype was found a few times. This chain links TRBV3-1 with TRBJ2-1; the D gene is possibly TRBD2 (5 bases). CDR3 size: 15 residues. Germline values: CDR1 LGHDT, CDR2 YNNKEL (reference sequence). V shed 0 bases and J shed 9 bases, with 15 bases lying between them. The CDR3 reads CASSQDDPPRGEQFF. CDR3 bases: TGTGCCAGCAGCCAAGACGACCCACCTCGGGGTGAGCAGTTCTTC.

There are a few counts of this clonotype. V gene TRBV6-1 combines with J gene TRBJ1-5, with 8 bases identical to TRBD1. The V segment lost 4 bases and the J segment 0 bases; nucleotides outside the gene matches: 14. Germline CDR1 and CDR2: MNHNS and SASEGT. The CDR3 covers 19 residues. The CDR3 protein is CASSATWTGTEYSNQPQHF. The CDR3 DNA follows: TGTGCCAGCAGTGCCACTTGGACAGGGACGGAATATAGCAATCAGCCCCAGCATTTT.

The chain combines TRBV11-2 with TRBJ2-3; no clear D. The CDR3 loop spans 16 amino acids. Germline lookup yields CDR1 SGHAT and CDR2 FQNNGV. Trimming pared 5 bases from V and 12 bases from J, leaving 27 bases between. The CDR3 DNA is TGTGCCAGCAGCCGCGCCAGGTCAGCCTTGATCCAACCTCAGTATTTT. This encodes CASSRARSALIQPQYF.

This chain joins TRBV20-1 and TRBJ1-1; a weak D match, TRBD1 (5 bases). Germline V gene sequence: CDR1 DFQATT, CDR2 SNEGSKA (reference sequence). The CDR3 loop spans 14 amino acids. V lost 7 bases, J lost 0 bases, and 15 bases lay in between. CDR3 in amino acids: CSVGQPFMNTEAFF. The CDR3 nucleotides read TGCAGTGTGGGGCAGCCCTTCATGAACACTGAAGCTTTCTTT.

This clonotype has at least ten counts. The J gene is TRBJ2-7, the V gene TRBV4-2; 7 bases agree with TRBD1. Germline CDR1 is LGHNA and CDR2 is YNFKEQ. This CDR3 has 14 amino acids. V shed 1 base and J 7 bases; nucleotides not matched to a gene: 7. The CDR3 DNA is TGTGCCAGCAGCCAAGGACAGGGATCGGATGAGCAGTACTTC. Its protein is CASSQGQGSDEQYF.

The chain combines TRBV5-5 with TRBJ2-5; no definite D call. V shed 1 base and J shed 2 bases, with 6 bases lying between them. Germline V gene lookup returns CDR1 SGHKS and CDR2 YYEKEE (reference sequence). The length of the CDR3 is 13 residues. The CDR3 loop reads CASSLFRQETQYF. Written as DNA, the CDR3 is TGTGCCAGCAGCTTGTTCAGGCAAGAGACCCAGTACTTC. Full variable domain (remainder filled in from reference TRBV5-5 and TRBJ2-5): DAGVTQSPTHLIKTRGQQVTLRCSPISGHKSVSWYQQVLGQGPQFIFQYYEKEERGRGNFPDRFSARQFPNYSSELNVNALLLGDSALYLCASSLFRQETQYFGPGTRLLVL.

The chain couples TRBV7-8 to TRBJ2-7; TRBD1 agrees at 7 bases. Germline V gives CDR1 SGHVS, CDR2 FQNEAQ. The V and J ends lost 1 base and 6 bases, in that order; junction bases with no gene match: 6. This CDR3 is 14 amino acids long. CDR3 in amino acids: CASSLGGTGVEQYF. CDR3 in DNA: TGTGCCAGCAGCTTAGGGGGTACAGGGGTCGAGCAGTACTTC.

The rearrangement joins TRBV6-1 to TRBJ2-2; TRBD2 might be the D (5 bases). This CDR3 region has 14 residues. Germline V gene sequence: CDR1 MNHNS, CDR2 SASEGT. V was trimmed by 3 bases and J by 7 bases, leaving 12 bases between them. CDR3 in DNA: TGTGCCAGCAGTGACGGGAAGAACCTCGGGGAGCTGTTTTTT. It is translated as CASSDGKNLGELFF.

This clonotype has only a few counts. The chain couples TRBV27 to TRBJ1-2, with D possibly being TRBD1 (5 bases). Germline CDR1 reads MNHEY; CDR2 reads SMNVEV (reference sequence). The CDR3 sequence is 13 residues long. Trimming pared 3 bases from V and 8 bases from J, leaving 13 bases between. The CDR3 coding sequence is TGTGCCAGCAGTTTCGGGGCGGGGGACGGCTACACCTTC. Its protein is CASSFGAGDGYTF.

The rearrangement uses TRBV20-1 and TRBJ2-2; a possible D gene is TRBD2 (5 bases). Germline V lookup: CDR1 DFQATT, CDR2 SNEGSKA (reference sequence). The V gene lost 3 bases and the J gene lost 7 bases, with 12 bases spanning the gap. This CDR3 contains 13 residues. The CDR3 coding sequence is TGCAGTGCTAGCCGGGGATCCGACGGGGAGCTGTTTTTT. Residues: CSASRGSDGELFF.

This clonotype turned up a few times. The chain links TRBV2 to TRBJ1-1, with TRBD1 as a possible D gene (6 bases). The germline V gene encodes CDR1 SNHLY and CDR2 FYNNEI. The V end was cut by 6 bases, the J end by 0 bases, with 11 bases between. The CDR3 consists of 14 residues. CDR3 nucleotide sequence: TGTGCCAGCAGACGGGACAACCTGAACACTGAAGCTTTCTTT. This codes for CASRRDNLNTEAFF.

The chain recombines TRBV6-4 with TRBJ2-1, with D uncertain. CDR1 MRHNA and CDR2 SNTAGT come from the germline V gene. Trimming cost V 6 bases and J 9 bases, with 9 bases left between them. This CDR3 is built from 11 residues. The CDR3 sequence: CASSGDAEQFF. The CDR3 nucleotides are TGTGCCAGCAGCGGAGATGCTGAGCAGTTCTTC.

The J gene is TRBJ2-1, the V gene TRBV10-3; 11 bases map to TRBD2. The germline V gene has CDR1 ENHRY and CDR2 SYGVKD. The CDR3 totals 17 residues. With 7 bases clipped from V and 9 bases from J, the junction kept 17 bases outside the gene matches. The CDR3 spells CAINLGSGRARGGEQFF. CDR3 DNA: TGTGCCATCAATCTCGGTAGCGGGAGGGCCCGGGGGGGTGAGCAGTTCTTC.